This T cell receptor beta chain was profiled in a study of blood T cells in healthy people across ages. About the research overall: With template switching, about one barcoded beta molecule was captured per two T cells. Study-wide findings and caveats: Both naive CD4+ cell counts and diversity were greater in long-lived donors than in aged donors. Unsorted PBMCs ruled out conclusive naive versus antigen-experienced comparison. The fall in TCR beta diversity per million T cells was roughly linear with age.

This CDR3 is 15 amino acids long. Germline CDR1 SQVTM, CDR2 ANQGSEA. V was pared by 0 bases and J by 4 bases, with 6 bases of the junction left unmatched. Sample-barcoded 5' priming and a J-beta primer mix drove a second PCR of about 6 to 11 cycles. TCRdb independently ran MiXCR on the 5' RACE reads; one entry per CDR3 protein. The sample comprises approximately 670,000 distinct CDR3 sequences, roughly two fifths of which are singletons, and about 32% rests with the top ten. This clonotype was seen at least ten times. Its antigen is as yet unknown. The rearrangement links TRBV29-1 to TRBJ2-5; TRBD2 matches 9 bases. The material sequenced was blood. The clonotype comes from a man of 80 years or more in good health. CDR3 amino acids: CSVEESSGAGETQYF. In DNA form, the CDR3 reads TGCAGCGTTGAAGAATCTAGCGGGGCGGGAGAGACCCAGTACTTC.